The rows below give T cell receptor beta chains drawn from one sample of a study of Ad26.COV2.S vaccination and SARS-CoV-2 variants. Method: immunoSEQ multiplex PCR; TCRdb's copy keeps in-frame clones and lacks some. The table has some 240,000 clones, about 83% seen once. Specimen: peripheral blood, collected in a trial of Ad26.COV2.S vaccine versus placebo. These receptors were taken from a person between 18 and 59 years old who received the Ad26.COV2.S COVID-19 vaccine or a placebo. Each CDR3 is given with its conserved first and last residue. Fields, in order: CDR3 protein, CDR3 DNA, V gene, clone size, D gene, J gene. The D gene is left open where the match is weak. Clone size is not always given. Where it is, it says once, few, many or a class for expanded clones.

CDR3aa: CASRYRGQGREETQYF
CDR3nt: TGTGCCAGCAGATACCGGGGACAGGGTCGGGAAGAGACCCAGTACTTC
v_gene: TRBV5-5
abundance: .
d_gene: TRBD1
j_gene: TRBJ2-5

CDR3aa: CASSPPSARETQYF
CDR3nt: TGTGCCAGCAGTCCCCCCAGCGCACGAGAGACCCAGTACTTC
v_gene: TRBV6-2/TRBV6-3
abundance: once
d_gene: .
j_gene: TRBJ2-5

CDR3aa: CASSPPPIETSGTVDTQYF
CDR3nt: TGTGCCAGCTCACCACCCCCTATCGAGACTAGCGGGACGGTGGATACGCAGTATTTT
v_gene: TRBV18
abundance: .
d_gene: TRBD2
j_gene: TRBJ2-3

CDR3aa: CASGVIGNNEQFF
CDR3nt: TGTGCCAGCGGTGTGATCGGGAACAATGAGCAGTTCTTC
v_gene: TRBV7-2
abundance: .
d_gene: .
j_gene: TRBJ2-1

CDR3aa: CASTKQGGYTF
CDR3nt: TGTGCCAGTACGAAACAGGGGGGCTACACCTTC
v_gene: TRBV7-9
abundance: .
d_gene: TRBD1
j_gene: TRBJ1-2

CDR3aa: CASSPGLLRNEQFF
CDR3nt: TGTGCCAGCAGCCCGGGACTCTTGAGGAATGAGCAGTTCTTC
v_gene: TRBV6-5
abundance: .
d_gene: .
j_gene: TRBJ2-1

CDR3aa: CASSQAVGEKLFF
CDR3nt: TGCGCCAGCAGCCAGGCCGTTGGTGAAAAACTGTTTTTT
v_gene: TRBV4-3
abundance: .
d_gene: .
j_gene: TRBJ1-4

CDR3aa: CASSPNLADNEQFF
CDR3nt: TGTGCCAGCTCACCCAACCTAGCGGACAATGAGCAGTTCTTC
v_gene: TRBV18
abundance: .
d_gene: TRBD2
j_gene: TRBJ2-1

CDR3aa: CASSLVAGGHNEQFF
CDR3nt: TGTGCCAGCAGCTTAGTCGCGGGGGGCCACAATGAGCAGTTCTTC
v_gene: TRBV7-6
abundance: .
d_gene: TRBD2
j_gene: TRBJ2-1

CDR3aa: CAIRTANTGELFF
CDR3nt: TGTGCCATTCGGACTGCGAACACCGGGGAGCTGTTTTTT
v_gene: TRBV24-1
abundance: .
d_gene: .
j_gene: TRBJ2-2

CDR3aa: CAWSVGTEAFF
CDR3nt: TGTGCCTGGAGTGTCGGGACGGAAGCTTTCTTT
v_gene: TRBV30
abundance: .
d_gene: .
j_gene: TRBJ1-1

CDR3aa: CASSPVGNYYGYTF
CDR3nt: TGCGCCAGCAGCCCGGTGGGCAACTACTATGGCTACACCTTC
v_gene: TRBV4-1
abundance: .
d_gene: .
j_gene: TRBJ1-2

CDR3aa: CASSLARDSPLHF
CDR3nt: TGTGCCAGCAGCTTAGCGAGGGATTCACCCCTCCACTTT
v_gene: TRBV7-2
abundance: .
d_gene: .
j_gene: TRBJ1-6

CDR3aa: CASSLYPGTREAFF
CDR3nt: TGCGCCAGCAGCCTATATCCCGGGACACGCGAAGCTTTCTTT
v_gene: TRBV5-1
abundance: .
d_gene: .
j_gene: TRBJ1-1

CDR3aa: CASSHSGGNQPQHF
CDR3nt: TGTGCCAGCAGCCATTCGGGGGGGAATCAGCCCCAGCATTTT
v_gene: TRBV3-1/TRBV3-2
abundance: .
d_gene: .
j_gene: TRBJ1-5

CDR3aa: CASGGQGLGTQYF
CDR3nt: TGTGCCAGCGGGGGACAGGGTCTCGGGACCCAGTACTTC
v_gene: TRBV2
abundance: few
d_gene: TRBD1
j_gene: TRBJ2-5

CDR3aa: CASSFQAASTDTQYF
CDR3nt: TGTGCCAGCAGTTTTCAAGCGGCCAGCACAGATACGCAGTATTTT
v_gene: TRBV27
abundance: .
d_gene: .
j_gene: TRBJ2-3

CDR3aa: CASSFEIGETQYF
CDR3nt: TGTGCCAGCAGCTTTGAGATTGGGGAGACCCAGTACTTC
v_gene: TRBV7-9
abundance: .
d_gene: .
j_gene: TRBJ2-5

CDR3aa: CASSPSSGRRGTDTQYF
CDR3nt: TGTGCCAGCTCACCAAGTAGCGGGAGAAGGGGTACAGATACGCAGTATTTT
v_gene: TRBV18
abundance: once
d_gene: TRBD2
j_gene: TRBJ2-3

CDR3aa: CASRLAPNTDTQYF
CDR3nt: TGTGCCAGCAGACTAGCACCCAACACAGATACGCAGTATTTT
v_gene: TRBV6-4
abundance: .
d_gene: .
j_gene: TRBJ2-3

CDR3aa: CASSPRGATGELFF
CDR3nt: TGTGCCAGCAGTCCGCGGGGAGCTACCGGGGAGCTGTTTTTT
v_gene: TRBV6-6
abundance: .
d_gene: .
j_gene: TRBJ2-2

CDR3aa: CASSEGRDRDTQYF
CDR3nt: TGTGCCAGCAGTGAAGGGCGGGACCGGGATACGCAGTATTTT
v_gene: TRBV6-1
abundance: .
d_gene: .
j_gene: TRBJ2-3

CDR3aa: CASSPNYRSGGRQQETQYF
CDR3nt: TGTGCCAGCAGCCCGAATTACCGTAGCGGGGGGCGCCAACAAGAGACCCAGTACTTC
v_gene: TRBV6-2/TRBV6-3
abundance: .
d_gene: TRBD2
j_gene: TRBJ2-5

CDR3aa: CASSFGASSSVHEQYF
CDR3nt: TGTGCCAGCAGTTTTGGCGCTAGTTCTAGCGTCCACGAGCAGTACTTC
v_gene: TRBV13
abundance: .
d_gene: .
j_gene: TRBJ2-7

CDR3aa: CASSPRGGGGETQYF
CDR3nt: TGCGCCAGCAGCCCGCGGGGCGGGGGTGGAGAGACCCAGTACTTC
v_gene: TRBV4-3
abundance: once
d_gene: TRBD2
j_gene: TRBJ2-5

CDR3aa: CASSQDSVMTANYGYTF
CDR3nt: TGCGCCAGCAGCCAAGATAGTGTGATGACAGCTAACTATGGCTACACCTTC
v_gene: TRBV4-3
abundance: once
d_gene: .
j_gene: TRBJ1-2

CDR3aa: CASNQGAVGANVLTF
CDR3nt: TGTGCCAGCAACCAGGGGGCCGTTGGGGCCAACGTCCTGACTTTC
v_gene: TRBV21-1
abundance: .
d_gene: .
j_gene: TRBJ2-6

CDR3aa: CASTPSFWEETQYF
CDR3nt: TGTGCCAGCACCCCCTCCTTTTGGGAAGAGACCCAGTACTTC
v_gene: TRBV7-9
abundance: .
d_gene: .
j_gene: TRBJ2-5

CDR3aa: CASSVGTGDTGELFF
CDR3nt: TGTGCCAGCAGCGTAGGGACAGGGGACACCGGGGAGCTGTTTTTT
v_gene: TRBV9
abundance: .
d_gene: TRBD1
j_gene: TRBJ2-2

CDR3aa: CASSLYGTGGSYNEQFF
CDR3nt: TGTGCCAGCAGCTTGTACGGGACAGGGGGCTCCTACAATGAGCAGTTCTTC
v_gene: TRBV5-4
abundance: few
d_gene: TRBD1
j_gene: TRBJ2-1

CDR3aa: CASSIIPGPKNSPLHF
CDR3nt: TGTGCCAGTAGTATCATCCCGGGACCGAAGAATTCACCCCTCCACTTT
v_gene: TRBV19
abundance: .
d_gene: .
j_gene: TRBJ1-6

CDR3aa: CASSLATGNSNQPQHF
CDR3nt: TGTGCCAGCAGCTTAGCGACAGGGAATAGCAATCAGCCCCAGCATTTT
v_gene: TRBV7-2
abundance: few
d_gene: TRBD1
j_gene: TRBJ1-5

CDR3aa: CATSRLGNTGELFF
CDR3nt: TGTGCCACCAGCCGACTGGGGAACACCGGGGAGCTGTTTTTT
v_gene: TRBV15
abundance: .
d_gene: .
j_gene: TRBJ2-2

CDR3aa: CSVDTGSYGYTF
CDR3nt: TGCAGCGTTGACACGGGGAGCTATGGCTACACCTTC
v_gene: TRBV29-1
abundance: .
d_gene: .
j_gene: TRBJ1-2

CDR3aa: CASSFYLYSSYGYTF
CDR3nt: TGTGCCAGCAGCTTCTATCTCTACAGTTCTTATGGCTACACCTTC
v_gene: TRBV7-2
abundance: once
d_gene: .
j_gene: TRBJ1-2

CDR3aa: CASSVAGPDQETQYF
CDR3nt: TGTGCCAGCAGCGTAGCCGGGCCGGATCAAGAGACCCAGTACTTC
v_gene: TRBV9
abundance: .
d_gene: .
j_gene: TRBJ2-5

CDR3aa: CSASRGASTDTQYF
CDR3nt: TGCAGTGCTAGTCGTGGGGCTAGCACAGATACGCAGTATTTT
v_gene: TRBV20-1
abundance: .
d_gene: .
j_gene: TRBJ2-3

CDR3aa: CATSDDRGRAGELFF
CDR3nt: TGTGCCACCAGTGACGACAGGGGTCGGGCCGGGGAGCTGTTTTTT
v_gene: TRBV24-1
abundance: .
d_gene: TRBD1
j_gene: TRBJ2-2

CDR3aa: CAISESGQNNQPQHF
CDR3nt: TGTGCCATCAGTGAGTCGGGACAGAACAATCAGCCCCAGCATTTT
v_gene: TRBV10-3
abundance: .
d_gene: TRBD1
j_gene: TRBJ1-5

CDR3aa: CASSPGGSDTQYF
CDR3nt: TGTGCCAGCAGTCCCGGGGGCTCCGATACGCAGTATTTT
v_gene: TRBV2
abundance: .
d_gene: .
j_gene: TRBJ2-3